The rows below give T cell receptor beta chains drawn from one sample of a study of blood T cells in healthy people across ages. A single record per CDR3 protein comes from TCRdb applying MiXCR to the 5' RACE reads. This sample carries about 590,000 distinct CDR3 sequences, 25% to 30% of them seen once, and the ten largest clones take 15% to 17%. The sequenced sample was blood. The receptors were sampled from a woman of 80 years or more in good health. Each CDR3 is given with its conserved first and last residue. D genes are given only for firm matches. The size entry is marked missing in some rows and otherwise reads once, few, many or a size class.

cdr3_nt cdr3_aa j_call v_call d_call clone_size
TGTGCCAGCAGTCTACAGGGGAATCAGCCCCAGCATTTT CASSLQGNQPQHF TRBJ1-5 TRBV5-1 TRBD1 many
TGTGCCAGCAACGAGCCGCCGGAGCAGTTCTTC CASNEPPEQFF TRBJ2-1 TRBV9 NA few
TGCAGTGCTAGACCCATGGGCAGGGAGGGCCCCCAGCATTTT CSARPMGREGPQHF TRBJ1-5 TRBV20-1 NA NA
TGTACCAGCAGCGTAGGGAGCCCGGGACAGGGGAACACTGAAGCTTTCTTT CTSSVGSPGQGNTEAFF TRBJ1-1 TRBV9 TRBD1 NA
TGTGCCAGCTCGGGGACTCTAGCCGACAATGAGCAGTTCTTC CASSGTLADNEQFF TRBJ2-1 TRBV18 NA few
TGTGCCAGCAGCTTCGAGGGGGGGCGGGAGCAGTACTTC CASSFEGGREQYF TRBJ2-7 TRBV7-9 NA few
TGTGCCAGCGGCTTGGGAGGAATGAACACTGAAGCTTTCTTT CASGLGGMNTEAFF TRBJ1-1 TRBV7-9 NA NA
TGCGCCAGCAGCCCATCGGGGGCGAGGTGGCTGTTTTTT CASSPSGARWLFF TRBJ2-2 TRBV5-1 NA NA
TGTGCCAGCAGCTCTGGCGGGGGGGCCTGGGAGCTGTTTTTT CASSSGGGAWELFF TRBJ2-2 TRBV9 TRBD2 few
TGCAGCGTCGCCCGGACAGGGGGATGTACTGAAGCTTTCTTT CSVARTGGCTEAFF TRBJ1-1 TRBV29-1 TRBD1 few
TGTGCCAGCAGTGATCAGGGGGCCGCCTACGAGCAGTACTTC CASSDQGAAYEQYF TRBJ2-7 TRBV2 TRBD1 few
TGTGCCAGCAGCTGGTCTACAGGGCCCAATGAGCAGTTCTTC CASSWSTGPNEQFF TRBJ2-1 TRBV7-2 NA once
TGTGCCAGCAGCAATGGACTAGGGTTCGGGAATGAGCAGTACTTC CASSNGLGFGNEQYF TRBJ2-7 TRBV6-2/TRBV6-3 TRBD2 NA
TGCAGCGTTGAACCCGACAGGATCGGGTATGGCTACACCTTC CSVEPDRIGYGYTF TRBJ1-2 TRBV29-1 NA NA
TGCGCCAGCAGCCTAAGGCGAGACACTGGAGCTTTCTTT CASSLRRDTGAFF TRBJ1-1 TRBV5-1 NA NA
TGTGCCAGCAGGAATAGCGGGAGGAAGGATACGCAGTATTTT CASRNSGRKDTQYF TRBJ2-3 TRBV6-5 TRBD2 NA
TGTGCCAGCAGTCCCCCCTGGGCAGGGAAGCCCCTTTCCTACGAGCAGTACTTC CASSPPWAGKPLSYEQYF TRBJ2-7 TRBV28 NA many
TGCAGTGCTAGGCTGGACAACCTTCACACAGATACGCAGTATTTT CSARLDNLHTDTQYF TRBJ2-3 TRBV20-1 NA NA
TGTGCCAGCTCACTACTAGGTACCTGGCCCCAGCATTTT CASSLLGTWPQHF TRBJ1-5 TRBV18 NA NA
TGCAGTGCACCCATGAGGACAGGGGAGTTATCACCCCTCCACTTT CSAPMRTGELSPLHF TRBJ1-6 TRBV20-1 TRBD1 many
TGTGCCAGCAGTGACGGGACAGTGAGTTCCTACGAGCAGTACTTC CASSDGTVSSYEQYF TRBJ2-7 TRBV25-1 TRBD1 NA